These 15 T cell receptor beta chains came from one sample sequenced in a study of T cell responses to AZD1222 COVID-19 vaccine. Here immunoSEQ multiplex PCR was the method, and the copy in TCRdb shows in-frame clones only, minus some. Of some 200,000 clones in the sample, approximately 94% are singletons; the top ten hold around 1.7%. Material: peripheral blood, obtained 28 days after the second dose of the MenACWY control vaccine. These receptors originate from an adult who received the MenACWY meningococcal vaccine as a control.

In its sample, this clone was seen once. This sequence joins TRBV28 and TRBJ2-7, with 7 bases matching TRBD1. Germline CDR1 MDHEN, CDR2 SYDVKM. CDR3 size: 14 residues. V was pared by 5 bases and J by 7 bases, with 11 bases of the junction left unmatched. The CDR3 nucleotides are TGTGCCAGCAGTGGCCGGGACAGTGGCGGGGAGCAGTACTTC. Translated: CASSGRDSGGEQYF.

The chain joins TRBV9 to TRBJ1-4, with 9 positions matching TRBD1. The V and J ends lost 0 bases and 11 bases, in that order; junction bases with no gene match: 8. CDR1 is SGDLS and CDR2 is YYNGEE in the germline V gene. CDR3 length: 15 amino acids. CDR3 nucleotide sequence: TGTGCCAGCAGCGTAGCAGGACAGGGGAAAGAGAAACTGTTTTTT. Its protein is CASSVAGQGKEKLFF.

The chain links TRBV3-1 (or the pseudogene TRBV3-2) to TRBJ2-1; perhaps TRBD2 as D (5 bases). There are 16 residues in the CDR3. The V gene lost 0 bases and the J gene lost 5 bases, with 14 bases spanning the gap. The germline gives CDR1 LGHDT, CDR2 YNNKEL (reference sequence). The CDR3 nucleotides are TGTGCCAGCAGCCAAGAGGAGAGGGAGCAGGACAATGAGCAGTTCTTC. The encoded protein is CASSQEEREQDNEQFF.

The chain has TRBV28 and TRBJ2-7; D possibly corresponds to TRBD1 (6 bases). Germline lookup yields CDR1 MDHEN and CDR2 SYDVKM. CDR3 length: 14 amino acids. V was cut by 3 bases and J by 4 bases, with 13 bases left in between. This CDR3 reads CASSLHTGIYEQYF. As DNA, the CDR3 is TGTGCCAGCAGTTTGCATACAGGGATATACGAGCAGTACTTC.

The V call is TRBV18, the J call TRBJ1-4; possible D gene TRBD1, 6 bases. Germline-derived CDR1 and CDR2 are KGHSH and LQKENI. The ends were cut back, 3 bases at V and 8 bases at J, with 13 bases in the middle. This CDR3 region has 14 residues. In DNA, the CDR3 is TGTGCCAGCTCACCTCCGGGGGCGGGGGAAAAACTGTTTTTT. Its translation: CASSPPGAGEKLFF.

In DNA, the CDR3 is TGTGCCACCACACGAACCCGACAGGGGGGGAGCAATCAGCCCCAGCATTTT. Its protein is CATTRTRQGGSNQPQHF. This rearrangement joins TRBV10-3 to TRBJ1-5, with 9 nucleotides matching TRBD1. CDR1 ENHRY and CDR2 SYGVKD come from the germline V gene. CDR3 length equals 17 residues. V was clipped by 10 bases and J by 1 base; unmatched bases: 14.

The genes are TRBV7-8 and TRBJ1-1; a weak D match, TRBD1 (6 bases). V dropped 4 bases and J dropped 0 bases, with 27 bases sitting between them. Germline V CDR1 and CDR2: SGHVS, FQNEAQ. The CDR3 totals 20 residues. In DNA form, the CDR3 reads TGTGCCAGCAGCTCAATATGGCCCGGACAGACGATGCTCATGAACACTGAAGCTTTCTTT. Encoded protein: CASSSIWPGQTMLMNTEAFF.

The J gene is TRBJ1-1, the V gene TRBV5-4; D perhaps matches TRBD1 (6 bases). This CDR3 is 14 amino acids long. Germline CDR1 SGHNT, CDR2 YYREEE (reference sequence). With 1 base removed from V and 3 bases from J, the gap between germline ends came to 10 bases. DNA of the CDR3: TGTGCCAGCAGCTTGTGGGGGCGCGACACTGAAGCTTTCTTT. Translating gives CASSLWGRDTEAFF.

This chain links TRBV7-3 with TRBJ2-7; D is ambiguous. Germline V gene lookup returns CDR1 SGHTA and CDR2 FQGTGA. The CDR3 is 13 residues long. V was pared by 5 bases and J by 1 base, with 9 bases between. Written as DNA, the CDR3 is TGTGCCAGCAGCCAGGCCGGATCCTACGAGCAGTACTTC. Translated, it gives CASSQAGSYEQYF.

The chain uses TRBV7-3 and TRBJ2-2; 7 bases align to TRBD2. There are 14 residues in the CDR3. Unmatched junction bases numbered 3, after V lost 5 bases and J lost 3 bases. Germline V lookup: CDR1 SGHTA, CDR2 FQGTGA. This CDR3 reads CASSRGGDTGELFF. CDR3 DNA: TGTGCCAGCAGCCGGGGAGGGGACACCGGGGAGCTGTTTTTT.

The chain couples TRBV19 to TRBJ2-1; D may be TRBD1 (6 bases). From germline, CDR1 is LNHDA and CDR2 SQIVND (reference sequence). This CDR3 has 14 amino acids. Deletions cut 4 bases from V and 1 base from J, with 8 bases between. CDR3 sequence (DNA): TGTGCCAGTAGTAGAGGGGGTTCCTACAATGAGCAGTTCTTC. This encodes CASSRGGSYNEQFF. Variable domain in full (rest from reference TRBV19 and TRBJ2-1): DGGITQSPKYLFRKEGQNVTLSCEQNLNHDAMYWYRQDPGQGLRLIYYSQIVNDFQKGDIAEGYSVSREKKESFPLTVTSAQKNPTAFYLCASSRGGSYNEQFFGPGTRLTVL.

There are a few counts of this clone. J is TRBJ2-7 and V is TRBV19; perhaps TRBD1 as D (6 bases). Germline CDR1 LNHDA, CDR2 SQIVND (reference sequence). V lost 9 bases, J lost 4 bases, and 13 bases lay in between. The CDR3 is made up of 12 amino acids. CDR3 in DNA: TGTGCCAGCGGCGTCAGGGGATACGAGCAGTACTTC. This sequence encodes CASGVRGYEQYF.

The chain uses TRBV7-3 and TRBJ2-2; 10 bases align to TRBD2. Trimming took 5 bases from V and 3 from J; bases not matched to a gene: 6. Germline CDR1 and CDR2: SGHTA and FQGTGA. The CDR3 covers 16 residues. This CDR3 reads CASSPGTSEHTGELFF. CDR3 in DNA: TGTGCCAGCAGCCCCGGGACTAGCGAACACACCGGGGAGCTGTTTTTT. Complete variable domain (other parts from reference TRBV7-3 and TRBJ2-2): GAGVSQTPSNKVTEKGKYVELRCDPISGHTALYWYRQSLGQGPEFLIYFQGTGAADDSGLPNDRFFAVRPEGSVSTLKIQRTERGDSAVYLCASSPGTSEHTGELFFGEGSRLTVL.

The CDR3 DNA reads as TGTGCCAGCAGTGAGGTAGGGAGGGGGCTGCCCTACAATGAGCAGTTCTTC. This sequence encodes CASSEVGRGLPYNEQFF. The V and J genes are TRBV6-1 and TRBJ2-1, with D perhaps being TRBD1 or TRBD2 (7 bases each). Per the germline V gene, CDR1 is MNHNS and CDR2 is SASEGT. V was trimmed by 3 bases and J by 2 bases, leaving 17 bases between them. The CDR3 length is 17 residues.

The CDR3 sequence is CASSLTGTGELFF. The CDR3 nucleotides read TGTGCCAGCAGCCTGACAGGGACGGGGGAGCTGTTTTTT. V gene TRBV5-4 combines with J gene TRBJ2-2; TRBD1 aligns across 7 bases. In germline, CDR1 is SGHNT, CDR2 YYREEE (reference sequence). The CDR3 contains 13 residues. V shed 4 bases and J 8 bases; nucleotides not matched to a gene: 5.